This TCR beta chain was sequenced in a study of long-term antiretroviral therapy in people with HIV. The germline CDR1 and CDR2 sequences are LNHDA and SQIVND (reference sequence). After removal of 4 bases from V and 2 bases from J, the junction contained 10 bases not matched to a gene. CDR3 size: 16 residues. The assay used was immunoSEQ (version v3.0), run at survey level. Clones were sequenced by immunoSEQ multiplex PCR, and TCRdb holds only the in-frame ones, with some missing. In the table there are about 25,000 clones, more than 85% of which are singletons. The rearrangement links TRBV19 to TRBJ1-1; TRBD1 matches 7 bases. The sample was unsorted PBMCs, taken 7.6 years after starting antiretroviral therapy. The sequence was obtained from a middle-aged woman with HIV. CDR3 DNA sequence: TGTGCCAGTAGTAGATCTCAGACAGGGTTCAACACTGAAGCTTTCTTT. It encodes CASSRSQTGFNTEAFF.